Listed below are T cell receptor beta chains from one sample, sequenced in a study of shared clonotypes between healthy human individuals. Assay: immunoSEQ multiplex PCR; the TCRdb copy retains only in-frame clones and omits some. The sample carries about 2.5 million clones, around 93% recorded once. Material: naive CD4+ T cells from PBMCs. These receptor sequences come from a man aged 18 to 29 in good health. Some clones in this sample may be carry-over from other donors' samples. Both conserved end residues are part of each CDR3. The order of the fields is clone size, D gene, V gene, J gene, CDR3 DNA, CDR3 protein. A D gene is named only where the DNA matches it firmly. The size of a clone is reported for some rows only, either as once, few or many, or as a class for expanded clones.

>NA|NA|TRBV7-3|TRBJ2-2
TGTGCCAGCAGCTTCCACACCGGGGAGCTGTTTTTT
CASSFHTGELFF
>NA|NA|TRBV25-1|TRBJ1-1
TGTGCCAGCAGTGTCGGGCAGGGAGCTTTCTTT
CASSVGQGAFF
>few|NA|TRBV30|TRBJ1-1
TGTGCCTGGATTACCAGGGGTGGCACTGAAGCTTTCTTT
CAWITRGGTEAFF
>NA|NA|TRBV9|TRBJ2-1
TGTGCCAGCACCGGGGGCGGGAGCTCCTACAATGAGCAGTTCTTC
CASTGGGSSYNEQFF
>NA|NA|TRBV5-1|TRBJ1-3
TGCGCCAGCAGGGAGATGGCTGGAAACACCATATATTTT
CASREMAGNTIYF
>NA|TRBD1|TRBV7-3|TRBJ2-7
TGTGCCAGCAGCCCGACCGGGACAGGGGTAGGCGAGCAGTACTTC
CASSPTGTGVGEQYF
>NA|NA|TRBV29-1|TRBJ1-2
TGCAGCGTCCGCGGGCCAGAGCTTGGCTACACCTTC
CSVRGPELGYTF
>NA|NA|TRBV5-1|TRBJ1-5
TGCGCCAGCGCCGAAGGAACCGGGGTTCAGCCCCAGCATTTT
CASAEGTGVQPQHF
>NA|TRBD2|TRBV7-3|TRBJ2-1
TGTGCCAGCAGCTTATTGGGACTAGCGGGGAGCTCCTACAATGAGCAGTTCTTC
CASSLLGLAGSSYNEQFF
>NA|TRBD2|TRBV5-6|TRBJ2-7
TGTGCCAGCACCCGGAGACTAGCGGGGCGCTACGAGCAGTACTTC
CASTRRLAGRYEQYF
>NA|NA|TRBV9|TRBJ2-3
TGTGCCAGCAGCCCGCGGGTCTTTGGGGATACGCAGTATTTT
CASSPRVFGDTQYF
>few|NA|TRBV4-2|TRBJ1-1
TGTGCCAGCAGCCGAGTTAGGGGTGGAAGCACTGAAGCTTTCTTT
CASSRVRGGSTEAFF
>once|NA|TRBV7-3|TRBJ2-2
TGTGCCAGCAGCTTATCTACTACCGGGGAGCTGTTTTTT
CASSLSTTGELFF
>NA|NA|TRBV7-3|TRBJ2-7
TGTGCCAGCAGCCCGGGGCCGGAGCAGTACGAGCAGTACTTC
CASSPGPEQYEQYF
>NA|TRBD1|TRBV7-9|TRBJ2-7
TGTGCCAGCAGCCCGGACAGGGACGAGCAGTACTTC
CASSPDRDEQYF
>NA|NA|TRBV4-3|TRBJ1-4
TGCGCCAGCAGCCAAGTGGGAGAAAAACTGTTTTTT
CASSQVGEKLFF
>NA|NA|TRBV7-2|TRBJ2-7
TGTGCCAGCAGCTTAGCTCGGGGACCCAACGAGCAGTACTTC
CASSLARGPNEQYF
>few|NA|TRBV30|TRBJ1-1
TGTGCCTGGAGTAACCGGGCTGAAGCTTTCTTT
CAWSNRAEAFF
>NA|NA|TRBV5-1|TRBJ2-7
TGCGCCAGCAGTCTTGGGGGGTACAGGGCTACCTACGAGCAGTACTTC
CASSLGGYRATYEQYF
>NA|NA|TRBV7-2|TRBJ2-7
TGTGCCAGCAGCTCAAGGACACCGTCCTACGAGCAGTACTTC
CASSSRTPSYEQYF
>NA|NA|TRBV4-2|TRBJ2-7
TGTGCCAGCAGCGGACTGGGGGGCGGTGAAGAGCAGTACTTC
CASSGLGGGEEQYF
>NA|TRBD1|TRBV5-1|TRBJ1-1
TGCGCCAGCAGCTTTACAGGGGAGAACACTGAAGCTTTCTTT
CASSFTGENTEAFF
>NA|TRBD2|TRBV29-1|TRBJ2-2
TGCAGCGTTGGATTCAGGGTAGCGGGAGGGAACACCGGGGAGCTGTTTTTT
CSVGFRVAGGNTGELFF
>NA|NA|TRBV9|TRBJ2-6
TGTGCCAGCAGCTCCCCCGAACTAGGTGGGGCCAACGTCCTGACTTTC
CASSSPELGGANVLTF
>NA|TRBD2|TRBV10-1|TRBJ2-1
TGCGCCAGCAGTGGAAGCGGGAGTACGAATGAGCAGTTCTTC
CASSGSGSTNEQFF
>NA|NA|TRBV7-2|TRBJ2-5
TGTGCCAGCAGCTTAGGGTCGACGGAGACCCAGTACTTC
CASSLGSTETQYF
>NA|TRBD1|TRBV6-6|TRBJ1-1
TGTGCCAGCAGTTACGGCACAGGGGTCGTGAACACTGAAGCTTTCTTT
CASSYGTGVVNTEAFF
>NA|NA|TRBV18|TRBJ2-7
TGTGCCAGCTCACCAGCGGGGATCGGACCCGAGCAGTACTTC
CASSPAGIGPEQYF
>NA|TRBD1|TRBV5-1|TRBJ2-2
TGCGCCAGCAGCGGAGGACAGGGTTCGAACACCGGGGAGCTGTTTTTT
CASSGGQGSNTGELFF
>NA|NA|TRBV27|TRBJ2-7
TGTGCCAGCAGTTTACTCAATACGGACAAAAAGCGCAACGAGCAGTACTTC
CASSLLNTDKKRNEQYF
>NA|TRBD2|TRBV19|TRBJ2-3
TGTGCCAGTAGTATTAGTAGCGGGGGCACAGATACGCAGTATTTT
CASSISSGGTDTQYF
>NA|NA|TRBV19|TRBJ2-5
TGTGCCAGTAGGGACAGTTGGGGGGAGACCCAGTACTTC
CASRDSWGETQYF
>NA|NA|TRBV19|TRBJ1-4
TGTGCCAGTAGAAACCCTGGGGGGATCGAAAAACTGTTTTTT
CASRNPGGIEKLFF
>NA|NA|TRBV7-8|TRBJ2-3
TGTGCCAGCAGCTTAGAAAGAAATACGCAGTATTTT
CASSLERNTQYF
>NA|TRBD1|TRBV18|TRBJ2-7
TGTGCCAGCTCACCACCGGACAGGGTGCAGCAGTACTTC
CASSPPDRVQQYF
>once|NA|TRBV18|TRBJ2-1
TGTGCCAGCTCACCGGCCAGGGGGGGCAATGAGCAGTTCTTC
CASSPARGGNEQFF
>NA|NA|TRBV19|TRBJ2-3
TGTGCCAGTCAGCAGAGAGGTGGCACAGATACGCAGTATTTT
CASQQRGGTDTQYF
>NA|NA|TRBV28|TRBJ1-5
TGTGCCAGCAGTTTCCGGGGGGACAATCAGCCCCAGCATTTT
CASSFRGDNQPQHF
>NA|NA|TRBV28|TRBJ2-7
TGTGCCAGCAGCACGAGTACAGGGTGGGACGAGCAGTACTTC
CASSTSTGWDEQYF
>NA|TRBD1|TRBV7-9|TRBJ2-2
TGTGCCAGCAGCCGAGGACAGGGCTCGAACAGGAACACCGGGGAGCTGTTTTTT
CASSRGQGSNRNTGELFF
>NA|TRBD2|TRBV5-1|TRBJ2-5
TGCGCCAGCAGCTTGGCCCGCCTAGCGGGAGGAGGGGAGGAGACCCAGTACTTC
CASSLARLAGGGEETQYF
>NA|TRBD1|TRBV11-2|TRBJ2-7
TGTGCCAGCAGCTTAGTGGACAGGTTTAGCTCCTACGAGCAGTACTTC
CASSLVDRFSSYEQYF
>NA|TRBD2|TRBV5-1|TRBJ2-2
TGCGCCAGCAGGGAACTAGCGGGAGACACCGGGGAGCTGTTTTTT
CASRELAGDTGELFF
>NA|NA|TRBV19|TRBJ2-2
TGTGCCAGTAGTATGAGGTCGCGCAGGAACACCGGGGAGCTGTTTTTT
CASSMRSRRNTGELFF
>NA|NA|TRBV18|TRBJ2-7
TGTGCCAGCTCACCCCAAGGGGGCTACGAGCAGTACTTC
CASSPQGGYEQYF
>NA|NA|TRBV21-1|TRBJ2-5
TGTGCCAGCAGCAGAGAGACCCAGTACTTC
CASSRETQYF
>NA|TRBD2|TRBV18|TRBJ2-1
TGTGCCAGCTCGCGGACTAGCGGGGCTTACAATGAGCAGTTCTTC
CASSRTSGAYNEQFF
>NA|TRBD1|TRBV27|TRBJ1-1
TGTGCCAGCAGTTCGACAGGGGCCGGGACTGAAGCTTTCTTT
CASSSTGAGTEAFF
>NA|TRBD1|TRBV5-4|TRBJ1-1
TGTGCCAGCAGCACCAAACAGGGGACCACTGAAGCTTTCTTT
CASSTKQGTTEAFF
>NA|TRBD1|TRBV19|TRBJ1-5
TGTGCCAGTAGTCTGGGACAGGTCAATCAGCCCCAGCATTTT
CASSLGQVNQPQHF
>once|TRBD1|TRBV2|TRBJ1-4
TGTGCCAGCAGCATCGGGACAGAAAAGAAAAAACTGTTTTTT
CASSIGTEKKKLFF
>NA|TRBD2|TRBV29-1|TRBJ2-1
TGCAGCGTTGAGGGGCTAGCGGGTGACAATGAGCAGTTCTTC
CSVEGLAGDNEQFF
>NA|TRBD1|TRBV18|TRBJ2-7
TGTGCCAGCTCAGACTCGCAGGGGGCAGAGCAGTACTTC
CASSDSQGAEQYF
>once|TRBD1|TRBV7-2|TRBJ1-5
TGTGCCAGCAGCCAGGGGGGGTATAGCAATCAGCCCCAGCATTTT
CASSQGGYSNQPQHF
>NA|TRBD2|TRBV7-9|TRBJ2-5
TGTGCCAGCAGCGCCTCGACCGGACTAGCAGGCGGGGAGACCCAGTACTTC
CASSASTGLAGGETQYF
>NA|TRBD2|TRBV2|TRBJ2-5
TGTGCCAGCCGCCGGGAGGGCCGGCAAGAGACCCAGTACTTC
CASRREGRQETQYF
>once|NA|TRBV19|TRBJ2-5
TGTGCCAGTAGTATGGGTGGGACCCAGTACTTC
CASSMGGTQYF
>NA|NA|TRBV28|TRBJ1-1
TGTGCCAGCAGTCTACGGACCCCCCAGGGTGGGACTGAAGCTTTCTTT
CASSLRTPQGGTEAFF
>NA|NA|TRBV28|TRBJ1-5
TGTGCCAGCAGTTTAAGAGACCAGGGATACAATCAGCCCCAGCATTTT
CASSLRDQGYNQPQHF